The 26 T cell receptor beta chains below all came from one sample that was sequenced in a study of CD8 T cells in Susac syndrome. RNA amounts of about 0.5 to 1 ug underwent reverse transcription with random hexamers. MiXCR was run by TCRdb on the immunoSEQ multiplex PCR reads, yielding one entry per CDR3 protein. Here the sample spans 170,000 or so distinct CDR3 sequences, roughly 95% being singletons. The sequencing sample was made of CD8+ T cells from PBMCs. All receptors derive from a human donor with multiple sclerosis.

This clonotype was seen a single time. Here the CDR3 reads CASSLQESYEQYF. CDR3 coding DNA: TGTGCCAGCTCACTACAGGAATCCTACGAGCAGTACTTC. V usage is TRBV18 and J usage is TRBJ2-7; D is possibly TRBD1 (5 bases). Deletions cut 4 bases from V and 1 base from J, with 8 bases between. The CDR3 covers 13 residues. Germline CDR1 and CDR2: KGHSH and LQKENI. Supplemented by reference TRBV18 and TRBJ2-7, the full variable domain reads NAGVMQNPRHLVRRRGQEARLRCSPMKGHSHVYWYRQLPEEGLKFMVYLQKENIIDESGMPKERFSAEFPKEGPSILRIQQVVRGDSAAYFCASSLQESYEQYFGPGTRLTVT.

This rearrangement joins TRBV7-9 to TRBJ2-5; 11 bases fit TRBD2. V lost 1 base to trimming and J lost 14 bases; unmatched junction nucleotides: 6. Germline-derived CDR1 and CDR2 are SEHNR and FQNEAQ (reference sequence). There are 13 residues in the CDR3. As DNA, the CDR3 is TGTGCCAGCAGCTTAGAACTAGCGGGAGAACACTACTTC. Protein sequence: CASSLELAGEHYF.

To note about this clonotype: The germline gene is not matched at one end of the junction; a read error may be the cause. This chain joins TRBV30 and TRBJ2-1, with 7 bases matching TRBD2. The length of the CDR3 is 12 residues. Germline CDR1 GTSNPN, CDR2 SVGIG (reference sequence). The CDR3 sequence is CGLAEGYNEQFF. The CDR3, as DNA: TGCGGGCTAGCGGAAGGCTACAATGAGCAGTTCTTC.

CDR3 residues: CASSTTGGAGAQYF. CDR3 nucleotide sequence: TGTGCCAGCAGCACAACAGGGGGTGCAGGGGCCCAGTACTTC. V gene TRBV7-3 combines with J gene TRBJ2-5, with 8 bases aligning to TRBD1. Trimming removed 5 bases from V and 9 bases from J; junction bases left unmatched: 11. Germline CDR1 SGHTA, CDR2 FQGTGA. CDR3 length: 14 residues.

This sequence joins TRBV29-1 and TRBJ2-7, with D possibly TRBD1 on 5 matching bases. Trimming stripped 1 base from V and 2 bases from J, with 9 bases between. CDR1 and CDR2 (germline): SQVTM, ANQGSEA. There are 13 residues in the CDR3. The CDR3 loop reads CSVEGQTPYEQYF. In DNA, the CDR3 is TGCAGCGTTGAAGGACAGACACCCTACGAGCAGTACTTC.

The V and J genes are TRBV29-1 and TRBJ2-7; D is unresolved. V was trimmed by 8 bases and J by 0 bases, leaving 14 bases between them. Looked up from germline, CDR1 is SQVTM and CDR2 is ANQGSEA. This CDR3 is built from 13 residues. CDR3 region: CSTRLLSSYEQYF. The DNA of the CDR3 is TGCAGCACAAGATTACTGAGCTCCTACGAGCAGTACTTC.

The rearrangement links TRBV12-3 or TRBV12-4 to TRBJ2-5; TRBD2 matches at 13 bases. The CDR3 loop spans 15 amino acids. The V and J ends lost 5 bases and 3 bases, in that order; junction bases with no gene match: 3. The CDR3 DNA follows: TGTGCCAGCAGTCCCGGACTAGCGGGGGAAGAGACCCAGTACTTC. Translated: CASSPGLAGEETQYF.

J is TRBJ1-6 and V is TRBV7-9; TRBD1 matches at 9 bases. V lost 5 bases, J lost 7 bases, and 6 bases stayed unmatched. Germline V gene lookup returns CDR1 SEHNR and CDR2 FQNEAQ (reference sequence). This CDR3 has 15 residues. The CDR3 DNA follows: TGTGCCAGCAGCACAACCACAGGGGGCAATTCACCCCTCCACTTT. This gives the protein CASSTTTGGNSPLHF.

The J gene is TRBJ2-5, the V gene TRBV30; no clear D. Germline lookup yields CDR1 GTSNPN and CDR2 SVGIG (reference sequence). With 1 base removed from V and 4 bases from J, the gap between germline ends came to 16 bases. The CDR3 loop spans 15 amino acids. The CDR3 coding sequence is TGTGCCTGGAGTGAATATTTAACCACAGCAGAGACCCAGTACTTC. Amino acids: CAWSEYLTTAETQYF.

The chain has TRBV5-6 and TRBJ2-5; no reliable D call. This CDR3 contains 14 residues. V was cut by 2 bases and J by 2 bases, with 10 bases left in between. CDR1 and CDR2 (germline): SGHDT, YYEEEE. The CDR3 DNA sequence: TGTGCCAGCAGCTTTTTGGGGTCACAAGAGACCCAGTACTTC. Translated, it gives CASSFLGSQETQYF.

J is TRBJ2-1 and V is TRBV29-1, with 12 nucleotides matching TRBD2. CDR1 and CDR2 from the germline V gene are SQVTM and ANQGSEA. CDR3 length equals 18 residues. V dropped 1 base and J dropped 0; count of bases not matched to a gene: 7. CDR3 nucleotide sequence: TGCAGCGTTGAAGGACTAGCGGGAGCCCAGACCTCCTACAATGAGCAGTTCTTC. Residues: CSVEGLAGAQTSYNEQFF.

The gene calls are TRBV29-1 and TRBJ2-7; 10 bases are a match to TRBD2. V lost 5 bases and J lost 2; bases outside the gene matches: 6. Germline assignment: CDR1 SQVTM and CDR2 ANQGSEA. CDR3 length: 14 amino acids. CDR3 loop: CSVLSGRAPYEQYF. In nucleotides, the CDR3 is TGCAGCGTTCTGAGCGGGAGGGCCCCCTACGAGCAGTACTTC.

The chain carries TRBV7-9 and TRBJ1-4; 7 bases align to TRBD1. The V gene's germline CDR1 is SEHNR and CDR2 FQNEAQ (reference sequence). CDR3 length equals 16 residues. V was pared by 5 bases and J by 4 bases, with 10 bases of the junction left unmatched. CDR3 sequence: CASSTTDREINEKLFF. In nucleotides, the CDR3 is TGTGCCAGCAGCACCACTGACAGGGAAATTAATGAAAAACTGTTTTTT.

V and J are TRBV20-1 and TRBJ1-2, with no clear D. The CDR3 covers 13 residues. Germline CDR1 reads DFQATT; CDR2 reads SNEGSKA (reference sequence). V lost 0 bases and J lost 5, with 10 bases in between. In DNA, the CDR3 is TGCAGTGCTAGAGACCCCCCGACGTATGGCTACACCTTC. This translates into CSARDPPTYGYTF.

This chain links TRBV12-5 with TRBJ2-1, with TRBD2 identical over 7 bases. In germline, CDR1 is LGHNT, CDR2 FRNRAP. V lost 6 bases, J lost 4 bases, and 12 bases stayed unmatched. The CDR3 length is 16 residues. The CDR3 spells CASGMVRASGYNEQFF. CDR3 coding DNA: TGTGCTAGTGGAATGGTAAGGGCTAGCGGTTACAATGAGCAGTTCTTC. Looking up the rest from reference TRBV12-5 and TRBJ2-1 gives the full variable domain: DARVTQTPRHKVTEMGQEVTMRCQPILGHNTVFWYRQTMMQGLELLAYFRNRAPLDDSGMPKDRFSAEMPDATLATLKIQPSEPRDSAVYFCASGMVRASGYNEQFFGPGTRLTVL.

The chain combines TRBV12-3 or TRBV12-4 with TRBJ2-7; tentative D call: TRBD1 (6 bases). This CDR3 comprises 16 residues. The V gene lost 7 bases and the J gene lost 0 bases, with 19 bases spanning the gap. The CDR3 coding sequence is TGTGCCAGCACCTTCTCCGGGACACTGAGCTCCTACGAGCAGTACTTC. Protein sequence: CASTFSGTLSSYEQYF.

The J gene is TRBJ1-5, the V gene TRBV15; no definite D call. The CDR3 length is 15 residues. V lost 1 base and J 4 bases, leaving 11 bases between the germline ends. Germline-derived CDR1 and CDR2 are LNHNV and YYDKDF (reference sequence). DNA for the CDR3: TGTGCCACCAGCAGAGTACGGAGCAGAAATCAGCCCCAGCATTTT. Amino acid sequence: CATSRVRSRNQPQHF.

The chain employs TRBV9 and TRBJ2-1; D might be TRBD1 or TRBD2, each matching 6 bases. Germline CDR1 reads SGDLS; CDR2 reads YYNGEE. The length of the CDR3 is 15 residues. V lost 8 bases to trimming and J lost 5 bases, with 20 bases between them. For the CDR3, the DNA is TGTGCCAGTAATCGGAGGGGGAGTTTCGACAATGAGCAGTTCTTC. Protein product: CASNRRGSFDNEQFF.

J is TRBJ2-3 and V is TRBV9; D gene ambiguous. The CDR3 has 15 residues. Looked up from germline, CDR1 is SGDLS and CDR2 is YYNGEE. V lost 1 base to trimming and J lost 0 bases, with 9 bases between them. The CDR3 DNA sequence: TGTGCCAGCAGCGTATACCCTCGTAGCACAGATACGCAGTATTTT. Protein sequence: CASSVYPRSTDTQYF.

The chain uses TRBV3-1 and TRBJ1-4; D gene uncertain. CDR3 size: 15 residues. V was clipped by 4 bases and J by 0 bases, with 9 bases between them. The germline V gene has CDR1 LGHDT and CDR2 YNNKEL (reference sequence). Here the CDR3 reads CASSLSMATNEKLFF. CDR3 nucleotide sequence: TGTGCCAGCAGCCTTTCGATGGCAACTAATGAAAAACTGTTTTTT. Filled out from reference TRBV3-1 and TRBJ1-4, the complete variable domain reads DTAVSQTPKYLVTQMGNDKSIKCEQNLGHDTMYWYKQDSKKFLKIMFSYNNKELIINETVPNRFSPKSPDKAHLNLHINSLELGDSAVYFCASSLSMATNEKLFFGSGTQLSVL.

The V gene is TRBV4-1, the J gene TRBJ2-2, with TRBD2 as a possible D gene (6 bases). CDR3 length equals 14 residues. The V end was cut by 1 base, the J end by 7 bases, with 10 bases between. Germline V gene lookup returns CDR1 MGHRA and CDR2 YSYEKL. The CDR3 protein is CASSQGSGGGELFF. The CDR3 DNA follows: TGCGCCAGCAGCCAAGGTTCCGGGGGCGGGGAGCTGTTTTTT.

The V gene is TRBV12-3 or TRBV12-4, the J gene TRBJ2-3; D is possibly TRBD1 or TRBD2 (5 bases each). The germline V and J ends were trimmed by 3 bases and 1 base, with 17 bases remaining between them. The CDR3 runs 17 residues. The CDR3 here is CASSLSWWTGRTDTQYF. The CDR3 DNA reads as TGTGCCAGCAGTTTGTCCTGGTGGACGGGGCGCACAGATACGCAGTATTTT.

The chain recombines TRBV15 with TRBJ1-4; 9 positions match TRBD1. This CDR3 contains 17 residues. Per germline, CDR1 LNHNV and CDR2 YYDKDF (reference sequence). Germline trimming cut 6 bases from V and 5 bases from J; bases unmatched to any gene: 13. The DNA of the CDR3 is TGTGCCACCAGGCCAACCGGGGCGGGGACAGGGAATGAAAAACTGTTTTTT. This sequence encodes CATRPTGAGTGNEKLFF.

V usage is TRBV7-9 and J usage is TRBJ2-7, with 9 bases lining up with TRBD1. This CDR3 has 19 amino acids. Germline lookup yields CDR1 SEHNR and CDR2 FQNEAQ (reference sequence). The V gene end was trimmed by 6 bases and the J gene end by 2 bases; junction bases not matched to a gene: 20. The CDR3 DNA reads TGTGCCAGCAGTCTGTCACCCGGGACAGGGTCTATTTCAGCCTACGAGCAGTACTTC. Protein product: CASSLSPGTGSISAYEQYF. Full variable domain (missing parts from reference TRBV7-9 and TRBJ2-7): DTGVSQNPRHKITKRGQNVTFRCDPISEHNRLYWYRQTLGQGPEFLTYFQNEAQLEKSRLLSDRFSAERPKGSFSTLEIQRTEQGDSAMYLCASSLSPGTGSISAYEQYFGPGTRLTVT.

This chain uses TRBV19 with TRBJ2-1; D gene unclear. The V gene lost 0 bases and the J gene lost 3 bases, with 6 bases spanning the gap. There are 14 residues in the CDR3. CDR1 and CDR2 (germline): LNHDA, SQIVND (reference sequence). The CDR3 protein is CASSIDDGYNEQFF. The CDR3 DNA reads as TGTGCCAGTAGTATAGATGACGGCTACAATGAGCAGTTCTTC.

The J gene is TRBJ2-7, the V gene TRBV2; D unclear. The CDR3 extends over 14 amino acids. The V gene's germline CDR1 is SNHLY and CDR2 FYNNEI. Trimming removed 4 bases at V and 3 bases at J, with 13 bases between. The CDR3 DNA sequence: TGTGCCAGCAGTGGTAACAAGGATCTCTACGAGCAGTACTTC. Protein: CASSGNKDLYEQYF.